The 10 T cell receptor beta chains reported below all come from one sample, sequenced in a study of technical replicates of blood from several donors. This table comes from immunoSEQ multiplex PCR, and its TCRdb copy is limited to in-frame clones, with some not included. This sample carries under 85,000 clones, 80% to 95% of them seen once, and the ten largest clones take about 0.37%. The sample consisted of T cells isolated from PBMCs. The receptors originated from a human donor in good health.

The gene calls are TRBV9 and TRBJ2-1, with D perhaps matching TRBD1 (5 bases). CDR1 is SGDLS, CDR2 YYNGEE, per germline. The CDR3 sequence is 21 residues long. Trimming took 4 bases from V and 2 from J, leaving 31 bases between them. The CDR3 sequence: CASSTRRAPDRHDKTYNEQFF. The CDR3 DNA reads TGTGCCAGCAGCACCCGTAGGGCTCCCGACAGACATGACAAGACCTACAATGAGCAGTTCTTC.

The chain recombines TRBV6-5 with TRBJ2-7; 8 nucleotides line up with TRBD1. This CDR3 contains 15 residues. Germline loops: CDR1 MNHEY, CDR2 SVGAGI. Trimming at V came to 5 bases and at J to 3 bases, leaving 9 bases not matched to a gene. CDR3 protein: CASSPWQGAGYEQYF. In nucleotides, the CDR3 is TGTGCCAGCAGTCCTTGGCAGGGGGCCGGCTACGAGCAGTACTTC.

Here the CDR3 DNA reads TGTGCCAGCAGCACCTCAAGCGGGGTACTTGATACGCAGTATTTT. This codes for CASSTSSGVLDTQYF. The rearrangement uses TRBV9 and TRBJ2-3, with TRBD2 identical over 7 bases. The length of the CDR3 is 15 residues. V dropped 4 bases and J dropped 6; count of bases not matched to a gene: 11. Germline V lookup: CDR1 SGDLS, CDR2 YYNGEE. Based on the CDR3 plus reference TRBV9 and TRBJ2-3, the full variable domain is DSGVTQTPKHLITATGQRVTLRCSPRSGDLSVYWYQQSLDQGLQFLIQYYNGEERAKGNILERFSAQQFPDLHSELNLSSLELGDSALYFCASSTSSGVLDTQYFGPGTRLTVL.

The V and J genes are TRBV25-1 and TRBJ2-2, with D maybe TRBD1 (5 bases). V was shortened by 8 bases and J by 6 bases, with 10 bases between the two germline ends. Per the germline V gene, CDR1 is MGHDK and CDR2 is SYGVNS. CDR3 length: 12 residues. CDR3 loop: CASGQGSGELFF. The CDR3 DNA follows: TGTGCCAGCGGTCAGGGATCCGGGGAGCTGTTTTTT.

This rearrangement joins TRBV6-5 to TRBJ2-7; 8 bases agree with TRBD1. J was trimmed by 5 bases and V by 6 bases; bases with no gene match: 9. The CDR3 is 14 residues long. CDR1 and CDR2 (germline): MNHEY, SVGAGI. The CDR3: CASSLGQVPHEQYF. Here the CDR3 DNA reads TGTGCCAGCAGCCTGGGACAGGTCCCCCACGAGCAGTACTTC.

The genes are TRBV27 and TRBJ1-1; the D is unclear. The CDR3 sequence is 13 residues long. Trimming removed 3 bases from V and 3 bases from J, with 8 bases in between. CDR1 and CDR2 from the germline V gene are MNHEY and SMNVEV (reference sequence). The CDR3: CASSFSGYTEAFF. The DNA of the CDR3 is TGTGCCAGCAGTTTTTCGGGTTACACTGAAGCTTTCTTT.

DNA for the CDR3: TGTGCCTGGAGCTGGTTTCCAGATAAAGAAGCTTTCTTT. Its translation is CAWSWFPDKEAFF. This chain connects TRBV30 to TRBJ1-1; no definite D call. Germline lookup yields CDR1 GTSNPN and CDR2 SVGIG (reference sequence). Trimming pared 3 bases from V and 8 bases from J, leaving 16 bases between. The CDR3 has 13 residues. Full variable domain (missing parts from reference TRBV30 and TRBJ1-1): SQTIHQWPATLVQPVGSPLSLECTVEGTSNPNLYWYRQAAGRGLQLLFYSVGIGQISSEVPQNLSASRPQDRQFILSSKKLLLSDSGFYLCAWSWFPDKEAFFGQGTRLTVV.

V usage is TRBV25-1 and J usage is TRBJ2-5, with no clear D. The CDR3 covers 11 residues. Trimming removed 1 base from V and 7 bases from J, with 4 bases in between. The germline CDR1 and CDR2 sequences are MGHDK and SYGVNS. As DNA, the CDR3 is TGTGCCAGCAGTGAATTCGGGACCCAGTACTTC. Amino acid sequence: CASSEFGTQYF. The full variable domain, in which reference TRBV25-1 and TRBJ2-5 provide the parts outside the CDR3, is EADIYQTPRYLVIGTGKKITLECSQTMGHDKMYWYQQDPGMELHLIHYSYGVNSTEKGDLSSESTVSRIRTEHFPLTLESARPSHTSQYLCASSEFGTQYFGPGTRLLVL.

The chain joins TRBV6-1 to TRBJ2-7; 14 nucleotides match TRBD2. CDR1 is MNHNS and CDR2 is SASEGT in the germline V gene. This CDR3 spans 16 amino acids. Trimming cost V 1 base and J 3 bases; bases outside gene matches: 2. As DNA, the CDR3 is TGTGCCAGCAGTGAAGGACTAGCGGGAGGGGACTACGAGCAGTACTTC. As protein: CASSEGLAGGDYEQYF.

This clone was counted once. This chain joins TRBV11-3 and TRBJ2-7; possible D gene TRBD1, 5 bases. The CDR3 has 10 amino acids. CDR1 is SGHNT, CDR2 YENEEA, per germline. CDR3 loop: CGSQVYEQYF. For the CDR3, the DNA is TGTGGGTCACAGGTCTACGAGCAGTACTTC.